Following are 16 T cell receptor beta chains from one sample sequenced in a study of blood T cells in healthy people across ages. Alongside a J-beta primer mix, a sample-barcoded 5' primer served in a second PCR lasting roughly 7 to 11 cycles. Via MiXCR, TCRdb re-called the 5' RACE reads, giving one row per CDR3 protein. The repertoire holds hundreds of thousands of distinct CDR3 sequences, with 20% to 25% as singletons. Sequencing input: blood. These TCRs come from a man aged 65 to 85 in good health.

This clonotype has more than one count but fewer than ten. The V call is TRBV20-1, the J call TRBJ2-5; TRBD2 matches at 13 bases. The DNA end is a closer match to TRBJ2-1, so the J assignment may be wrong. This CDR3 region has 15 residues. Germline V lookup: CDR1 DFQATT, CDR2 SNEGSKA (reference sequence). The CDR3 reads CSADPTSGRSNEQFF. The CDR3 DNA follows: TGCAGTGCGGATCCGACTAGCGGGAGGTCGAATGAGCAGTTCTTC.

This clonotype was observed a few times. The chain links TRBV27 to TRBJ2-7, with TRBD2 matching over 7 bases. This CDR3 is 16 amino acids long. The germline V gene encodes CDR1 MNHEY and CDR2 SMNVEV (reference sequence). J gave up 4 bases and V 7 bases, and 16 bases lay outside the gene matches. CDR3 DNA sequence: TGTGCCAGCACCCTGACTATCAAGCGGGACTGGTACGAGCAGTACTTC. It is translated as CASTLTIKRDWYEQYF.

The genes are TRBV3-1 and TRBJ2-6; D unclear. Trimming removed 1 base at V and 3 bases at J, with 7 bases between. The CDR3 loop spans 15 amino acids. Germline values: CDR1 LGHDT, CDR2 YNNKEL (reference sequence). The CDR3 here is CASSQVGFGANVLTF. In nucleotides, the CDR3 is TGTGCCAGCAGCCAAGTAGGGTTTGGGGCCAACGTCCTGACTTTC.

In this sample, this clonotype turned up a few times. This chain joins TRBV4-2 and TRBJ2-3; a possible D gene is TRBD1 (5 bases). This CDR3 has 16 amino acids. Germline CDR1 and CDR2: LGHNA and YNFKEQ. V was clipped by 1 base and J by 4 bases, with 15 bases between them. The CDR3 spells CASSQGLKEGADTQYF. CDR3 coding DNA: TGTGCCAGCAGCCAAGGGCTAAAGGAAGGGGCAGATACGCAGTATTTT.

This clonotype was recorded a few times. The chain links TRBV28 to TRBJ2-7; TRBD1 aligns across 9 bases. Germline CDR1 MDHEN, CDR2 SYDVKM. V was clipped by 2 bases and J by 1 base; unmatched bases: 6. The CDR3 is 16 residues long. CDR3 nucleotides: TGTGCCAGCAGTTTACCCCCTGGACAGGGGTCCTACGAGCAGTACTTC. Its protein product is CASSLPPGQGSYEQYF.

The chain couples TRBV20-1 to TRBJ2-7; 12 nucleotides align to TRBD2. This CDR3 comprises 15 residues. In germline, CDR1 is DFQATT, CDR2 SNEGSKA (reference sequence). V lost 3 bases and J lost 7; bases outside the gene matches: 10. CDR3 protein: CSASGLAGSVLEQYF. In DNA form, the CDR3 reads TGCAGTGCTAGTGGACTAGCGGGATCGGTTTTGGAGCAGTACTTC.

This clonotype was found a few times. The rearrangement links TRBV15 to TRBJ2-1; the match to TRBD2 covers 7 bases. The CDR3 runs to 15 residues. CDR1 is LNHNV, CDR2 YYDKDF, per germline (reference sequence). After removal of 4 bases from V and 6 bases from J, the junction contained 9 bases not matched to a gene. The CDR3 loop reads CATSNLVGEGNEQFF. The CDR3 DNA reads TGTGCCACCAGCAACCTGGTAGGGGAGGGCAATGAGCAGTTCTTC.

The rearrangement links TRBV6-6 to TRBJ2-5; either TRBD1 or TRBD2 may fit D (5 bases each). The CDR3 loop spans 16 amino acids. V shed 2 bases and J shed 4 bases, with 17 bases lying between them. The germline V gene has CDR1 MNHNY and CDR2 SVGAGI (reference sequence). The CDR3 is CASSYGGSGDLETQYF. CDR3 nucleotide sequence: TGTGCCAGCAGTTACGGGGGTTCCGGCGACTTAGAGACCCAGTACTTC.

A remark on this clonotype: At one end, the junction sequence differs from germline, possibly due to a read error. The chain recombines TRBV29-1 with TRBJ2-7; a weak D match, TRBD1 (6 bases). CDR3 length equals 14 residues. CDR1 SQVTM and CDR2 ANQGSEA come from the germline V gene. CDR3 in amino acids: CGVTDTGSNYEQYF. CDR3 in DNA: TGCGGCGTGACGGATACAGGGTCCAACTACGAGCAGTACTTC.

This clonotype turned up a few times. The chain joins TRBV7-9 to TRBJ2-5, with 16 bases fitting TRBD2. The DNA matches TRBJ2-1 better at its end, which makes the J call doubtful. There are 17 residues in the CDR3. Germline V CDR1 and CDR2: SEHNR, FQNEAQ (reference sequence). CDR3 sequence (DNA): TGTGCCAGCAGCGGACCGGGACTAGCGGGAGGGCCCTATGAGCAGTTCTTC. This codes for CASSGPGLAGGPYEQFF.

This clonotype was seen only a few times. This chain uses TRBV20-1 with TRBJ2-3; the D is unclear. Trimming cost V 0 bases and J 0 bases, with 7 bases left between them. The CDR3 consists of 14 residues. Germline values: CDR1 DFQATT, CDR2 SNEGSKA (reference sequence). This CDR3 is CSARDGRSTDTQYF. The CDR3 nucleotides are TGCAGTGCTAGAGATGGTAGGAGCACAGATACGCAGTATTTT.

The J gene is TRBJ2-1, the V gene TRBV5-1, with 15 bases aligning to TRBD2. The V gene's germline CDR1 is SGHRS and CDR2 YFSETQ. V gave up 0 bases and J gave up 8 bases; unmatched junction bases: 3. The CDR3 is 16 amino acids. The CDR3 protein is CASSLGTSGRAHEQFF. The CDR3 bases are TGCGCCAGCAGCTTGGGGACTAGCGGGAGGGCCCATGAGCAGTTCTTC.

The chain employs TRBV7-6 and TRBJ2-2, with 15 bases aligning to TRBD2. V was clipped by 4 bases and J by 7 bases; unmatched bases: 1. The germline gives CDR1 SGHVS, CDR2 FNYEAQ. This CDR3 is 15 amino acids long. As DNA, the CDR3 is TGTGCCAGCAGCTCGGGACTAGCGGGAGGCGGGGAGCTGTTTTTT. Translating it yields CASSSGLAGGGELFF.

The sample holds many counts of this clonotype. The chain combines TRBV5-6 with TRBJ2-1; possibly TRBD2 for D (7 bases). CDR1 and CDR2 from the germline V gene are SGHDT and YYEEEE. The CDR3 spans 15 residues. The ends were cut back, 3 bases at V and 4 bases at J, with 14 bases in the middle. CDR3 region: CASSSGGHTYNEQFF. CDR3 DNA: TGTGCCAGCAGCTCGGGGGGACATACATACAATGAGCAGTTCTTC.

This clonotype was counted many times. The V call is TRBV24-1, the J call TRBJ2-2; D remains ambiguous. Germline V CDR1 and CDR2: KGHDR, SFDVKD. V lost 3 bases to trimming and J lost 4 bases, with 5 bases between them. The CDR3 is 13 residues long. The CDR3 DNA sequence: TGTGCCACCAGTGATAAGGCCACCGGGGAGCTGTTTTTT. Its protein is CATSDKATGELFF.

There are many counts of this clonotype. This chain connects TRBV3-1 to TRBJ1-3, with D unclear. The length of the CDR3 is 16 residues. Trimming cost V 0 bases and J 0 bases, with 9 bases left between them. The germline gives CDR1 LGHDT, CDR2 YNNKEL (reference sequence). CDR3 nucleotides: TGTGCCAGCAGCCAAGACGTGGTCCGCTCTGGAAACACCATATATTTT. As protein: CASSQDVVRSGNTIYF. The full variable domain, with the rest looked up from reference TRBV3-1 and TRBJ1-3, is DTAVSQTPKYLVTQMGNDKSIKCEQNLGHDTMYWYKQDSKKFLKIMFSYNNKELIINETVPNRFSPKSPDKAHLNLHINSLELGDSAVYFCASSQDVVRSGNTIYFGEGSWLTVV.